The rows below give T cell receptor beta chains drawn from one sample of a study of tumor-infiltrating lymphocytes in primary liver carcinoma. TCRdb analysed the multiplex PCR reads with MiXCR anew, one entry per CDR3 protein. The table has approximately 190,000 distinct CDR3 sequences, over 80% seen once. The specimen sequenced was tumor tissue from primary liver carcinoma. Source of these receptors: a man between 35 and 55 years old with primary liver carcinoma and hepatitis B virus infection. Both conserved end residues are part of each CDR3. D genes are given only for firm matches. Not all rows give a size; the values are once, few, many and, for expanded clones, a class.

CDR3,DNA,V,size,D,J
CASCLGVSNNEQTF,TGTGCCAGCTGCTTAGGGGTCAGCAACAATGAGCAGACCTTC,TRBV11-3,.,.,TRBJ2-1
CASSQAGGQFNSYEQYF,TGTGCTAGCAGCCAAGCGGGGGGTCAGTTTAACTCCTACGAGCAGTACTTC,TRBV4-2,.,TRBD2,TRBJ2-7
CANIQGLASGRTYEQYF,TGTGCCAACATCCAAGGTCTCGCTAGCGGGAGAACTTACGAGCAGTACTTC,TRBV4-2,.,TRBD2,TRBJ2-7
CASSPVSDGNQHQHF,TGTGCCAGCAGTCCCGTCTCGGATGGCAATCAGCACCAGCATTTT,TRBV28,few,.,TRBJ1-5
CASRDWETEAFF,TGTGCCAGCCGGGATTGGGAGACTGAAGCTTTCTTT,TRBV10-3,once,.,TRBJ1-1
CASSEDGGYGNAF,TGTGCTAGCAGTGAAGATGGGGGATATGGCAACGCCTTC,TRBV6-1,.,.,TRBJ1-2
CSVEGDGKTQYF,TGCAGTGTTGAAGGGGATGGGAAGACCCAGTACTTC,TRBV29-1,.,.,TRBJ2-5
CASSSSSLRGANTGELFF,TGTGCCAGCAGCTCAAGCTCGCTGCGGGGCGCGAACACCGGGGAGCTGTTTTTT,TRBV7-8,many,.,TRBJ2-2
CASIYSGDSSYEQYF,TGTGCCAGCATTTACTCTGGTGATAGCTCCTACGAGCAGTACTTC,TRBV6-2/TRBV6-3,.,.,TRBJ2-7
CASSPIGRVTGELFF,TGTGCCAGCAGTCCGATTGGGCGAGTCACCGGGGAGCTGTTCTTT,TRBV6-1,.,.,TRBJ2-2
CATGTHNIEAFF,TGTGCCACCGGGACACATAACATTGAAGCTTTCTTT,TRBV6-2/TRBV6-3,.,.,TRBJ1-1
CVSSYKPSGSYEQYF,TGTGTCAGCAGTTATAAGCCTAGCGGTTCCTACGAGCAGTACTTC,TRBV6-2/TRBV6-3,few,TRBD2,TRBJ2-7
CASSVTGPGNTTHF,TGTGCCAGCAGCGTCACAGGGCCCGGAAACACCACACATTTT,TRBV5-5,.,.,TRBJ1-3
CATSTGVNTGELFF,TGTGCCACCTCGACAGGGGTCAACACCGGGGAGCTGTTTTTT,TRBV28,many,TRBD1,TRBJ2-2
CVSSRSGAGTQYF,TGTGTCAGCAGCCGAAGCGGGGCAGGGACCCAGTACTTC,TRBV12-3/TRBV12-4,.,TRBD2,TRBJ2-5
CSVLDRCSYEQYF,TGCAGCGTTCTCGACCGATGCTCCTACGAGCAATACTTC,TRBV29-1,once,.,TRBJ2-7
CASKIGTGNQPQHF,TGTGCCAGCAAGATTGGGACGGGCAATCAGCCCCAGCATTTT,TRBV6-1,.,.,TRBJ1-5
CSARNLRAPLGYNEQFF,TGCAGTGCTAGAAACCTGCGGGCTCCGCTGGGCTACAATGAGCAGTTCTTC,TRBV20-1,few,.,TRBJ2-1
CASSLVLQGSTGELYF,TGTGCCAGTAGCTTAGTTCTTCAGGGTTCGACCGGGGAGCTGTATTTT,TRBV7-9,.,.,TRBJ2-2
CASSFGGFAKNIQYF,TGTGCCAGCAGCTTCGGGGGATTTGCCAAAAACATTCAGTACTTC,TRBV5-4,many,.,TRBJ2-4
CAWRGVTEAFF,TGTGCCTGGAGGGGTGTAACTGAGGCTTTCTTT,TRBV30,.,.,TRBJ1-1
CTSSLCDRGEQFF,TGTACCAGCAGTTTATGCGACAGGGGAGAGCAGTTCTTC,TRBV12-3/TRBV12-4,.,TRBD1,TRBJ2-1
CSVDHSRANTNEYFF,TGCAGCGTTGATCATTCTAGGGCCAATACCAATGAGTATTTCTTC,TRBV29-1,once,.,TRBJ2-1
CASRRLGRVHYEQYF,TGTGCCAGCAGGCGCCTAGGAAGGGTCCACTACGAGCAGTACTTC,TRBV6-1,medium-sized,.,TRBJ2-7
CCVECSGSYNEEFF,TGCTGCGTTGAATGTAGCGGGAGCTACAATGAGGAGTTCTTC,TRBV29-1,.,TRBD2,TRBJ2-1
CANSQERYRNTIYF,TGCGCCAACAGCCAAGAGAGGTATAGAAACACCATATATTTT,TRBV4-3,.,.,TRBJ1-3
CASSQETSGSAETQYF,TGCGCCAGTAGCCAAGAAACTAGCGGGAGTGCAGAAACTCAGTATTTT,TRBV4-1,.,TRBD2,TRBJ2-3
CASSLGLGDQETQYF,TGTGCCAGCAGCCTGGGACTAGGAGACCAAGAGACCCAGTACTTC,TRBV11-2,.,TRBD2,TRBJ2-5
CASSVSKAGSVANNEQFF,TGCGCCAGCAGTGTGTCGAAGGCAGGGTCCGTGGCCAACAATGAGCAGTTCTTC,TRBV10-1,.,.,TRBJ2-1
CASSLVPSGSWFEQYF,TGCGCCAGCAGCTTAGTACCTAGCGGGAGCTGGTTCGAGCAGTACTTC,TRBV11-2,.,TRBD2,TRBJ2-7
CGSSYTYEQYF,TGTGGCAGCAGTTACACATACGAGCAGTACTTC,TRBV6-2/TRBV6-3,.,.,TRBJ2-7
CASIFSVERFF,TGTGCCAGCATCTTTAGCGTCGAACGGTTCTTC,TRBV5-4,.,.,TRBJ2-1
CTVLTGVETQYF,TGCACTGTCCTAACAGGGGTGGAGACCCAGTACTTC,TRBV29-1,.,TRBD1,TRBJ2-5
CASIDPSSGNTIYF,TGTGCCAGCATAGACCCAAGCTCTGGAAACACCATATATTTT,TRBV19,.,.,TRBJ1-3
CSIEDRGGRGTDTQYF,TGCAGCATTGAAGATCGCGGGGGCCGGGGCACAGATACGCAATATTTT,TRBV29-1,.,.,TRBJ2-3
CTSSPQGWRNELFF,TGTACCAGCAGTCCCCAGGGGTGGCGGAATGAGCTGTTCTTC,TRBV12-3/TRBV12-4,.,.,TRBJ2-1
CPSSQDGTGDQETQYF,TGCCCCAGCAGCCAAGACGGGACAGGGGACCAAGAGACCCAGTACTTT,TRBV4-2,.,TRBD1,TRBJ2-5
CTSSPGLMGDTQYF,TGTACCAGCAGTCCCGGCCTTATGGGAGATACGCAGTATTTT,TRBV25-1,.,.,TRBJ2-3
CASNMGVYSGANVLTF,TGTGCCAGCAACATGGGGGTGTACTCTGGGGCCAACGTCCTGACTTTT,TRBV5-5,.,.,TRBJ2-6
CASRLGAGHTEAFF,TGTGCCAGCAGGTTAGGAGCAGGTCACACTGAAGCTTTCTTT,TRBV5-4,.,.,TRBJ1-1
CSARQGNRIYEQYF,TGCAGCGCCAGACAGGGGAATCGTATCTACGAGCAGTACTTC,TRBV29-1,.,TRBD1,TRBJ2-7
CTNSLGQGLEKYF,TGTACCAACAGTTTAGGACAGGGCCTCGAGAAGTACTTC,TRBV11-2,.,TRBD1,TRBJ2-7
CSSSQTGRNSPLHF,TGTTCCAGCAGCCAAACAGGCCGAAATTCACCCCTCCACTTT,TRBV14,.,.,TRBJ1-6
CASNLEGYSANTIYF,TGTGCCAGCAACTTGGAAGGGTACTCCGCAAACACCATATATTTT,TRBV5-6,.,.,TRBJ1-3
CAISGIREDEQYF,TGTGCCATCAGTGGAATTCGTGAGGATGAGCAGTACTTC,TRBV10-3,.,.,TRBJ2-7
CASSADRDQETQYF,TGTGCCAGCAGTGCTGACAGGGACCAAGAGACCCAGTACTTC,TRBV2,.,TRBD1,TRBJ2-5
CAISEQQGYTRELFF,TGTGCCATCAGTGAGCAACAGGGGTACACCAGGGAGCTGTTTTTT,TRBV10-3,.,TRBD1,TRBJ2-2
CVSITENKGNTIYF,TGTGTCAGCATCACAGAGAATAAAGGAAACACCATATATTTT,TRBV25-1,.,.,TRBJ1-3
CARSQERTSGSLYGQYF,TGCGCCAGAAGCCAAGAAAGGACTAGCGGGAGTCTATACGGGCAGTACTTC,TRBV4-1,.,TRBD2,TRBJ2-7
CASTQGGASDTQYF,TGCGCGAGCACCCAGGGGGGTGCGTCAGACACGCAGTATTTT,TRBV4-3,once,.,TRBJ2-3